Reported below is one T cell receptor (beta chain). Its antigen remains unidentified. Per-base quality was not reported, and no clone a single base away is much larger than it. RNA was extracted using the RNeasy kit, and roughly 0.45 to 1 microgram was reverse transcribed with random hexamers. TCR beta CDR3 regions were amplified with the immunoSEQ multiplex PCR assay covering 54 Vbeta and 13 Jbeta segments. PCR amplification bias was corrected by using a synthetic template baseline for primer optimization and computational correction. The original methods were these. Reads were annotated to V, D and J genes according to IMGT and were analyzed with immunoSEQ Analyzer, with only productive sequences retained. To calculate clonality, Shannon entropy was normalized by log2 of the number of productive unique sequences and then subtracted from one. For each patient and control, public and private clones were evaluated within the 100 most prevalent clones. Clones were defined as Susac-specific when absent from the healthy and MS cohorts, from roughly 1,000 published viral clones and from other ImmuneACCESS disease sequences. TCRdb reprocessed the public reads (quality trimming at Q25 with fastp, clone calling with MiXCR) and kept in-frame beta chains. Rows with a matching CDR3 protein are joined into one entry that keeps the most common DNA and genes. The authors' filters were not applied to this entry. This sample has about 200,000 distinct CDR3 sequences in its table, and approximately 90% of those were observed once. Clones ranked in the top ten supply 0.1% to 0.15% of the sample.

Peripheral blood CD8+ and CD4+ T cells from healthy donors, Susac syndrome patients and multiple sclerosis patients were profiled by high-throughput TCR beta sequencing. The multiple sclerosis controls were treatment-naive patients whose relapsing-remitting disease, either stable or active, fulfilled the revised McDonald criteria. CD8+ TEMRA cells were enriched by FACS, while bulk CD8+ and CD4+ T cells were purified by magnetic negative isolation. Blood was drawn into EDTA tubes, processed within 24 hours, and PBMCs were isolated by density gradient centrifugation. PBMCs intended for TCR sequencing were cryopreserved in liquid nitrogen and were subsequently thawed in a 37 degrees C water bath. A purity of at least 90% was achieved for sorted or isolated CD4+, CD8+ and CD8+ TEMRA cells. The CDR3 numbers 12 residues from cysteine through phenylalanine. Only the CDR3 DNA stays, 36 bases, in frame from base 1. Trimming costs V 9 bases and J 6 bases, and their ends lie 15 bases apart. CDR1 PRHDT and CDR2 FYEKMQ were looked up in the germline V gene (reference sequence).

These data originate in a study of CD8 T cells in Susac syndrome (dated by TCRdb to the late 2010s). Notes on the research overall: The study used repertoire sequencing to test whether antigen drove CD8+ T cell activation and differentiation in Susac syndrome. The study compared CD8+ T cell repertoire clonality among about a dozen healthy donors, about 14 Susac syndrome patients and about 16 multiple sclerosis patients. The study at large found these results: The number of individuals in the TCR sequencing and HLA analysis was recognized as being relatively small.

The V gene is TRBV13 and the J gene is TRBJ2-7; 5 matching bases give a weak D call of TRBD1. Sequenced input: CD8+ T cells from PBMCs. The receptor's source is a human donor with multiple sclerosis. CDR3 reads: CARLTGIREQYF. The nucleotides are TGTGCCAGGCTTACAGGAATTCGCGAGCAGTACTTC.